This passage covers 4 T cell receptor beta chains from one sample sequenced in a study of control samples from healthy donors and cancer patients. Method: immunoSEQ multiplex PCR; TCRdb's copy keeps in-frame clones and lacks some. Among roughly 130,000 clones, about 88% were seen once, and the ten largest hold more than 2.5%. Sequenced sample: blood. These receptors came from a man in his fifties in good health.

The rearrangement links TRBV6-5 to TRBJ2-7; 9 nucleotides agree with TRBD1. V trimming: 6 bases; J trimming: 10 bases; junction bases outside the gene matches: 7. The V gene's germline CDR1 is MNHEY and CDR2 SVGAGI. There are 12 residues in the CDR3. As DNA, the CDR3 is TGTGCCAGCAGGTCTACAGGGGGCAACCAGTACTTC. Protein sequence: CASRSTGGNQYF.

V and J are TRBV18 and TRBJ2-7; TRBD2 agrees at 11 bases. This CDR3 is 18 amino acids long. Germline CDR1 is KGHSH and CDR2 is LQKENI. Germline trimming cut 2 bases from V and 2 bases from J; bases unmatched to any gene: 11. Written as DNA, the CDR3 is TGTGCCAGCTCACCAGAGGTTAGCGGGGGGGCTAACCCCTACGAGCAGTACTTC. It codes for CASSPEVSGGANPYEQYF.

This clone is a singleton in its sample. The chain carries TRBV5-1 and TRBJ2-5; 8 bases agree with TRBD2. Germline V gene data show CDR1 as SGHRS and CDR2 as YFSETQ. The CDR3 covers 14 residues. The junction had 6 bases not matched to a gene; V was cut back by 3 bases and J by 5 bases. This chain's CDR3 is CASSYGTRLETQYF. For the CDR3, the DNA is TGCGCCAGCAGCTATGGGACTAGACTGGAGACCCAGTACTTC.

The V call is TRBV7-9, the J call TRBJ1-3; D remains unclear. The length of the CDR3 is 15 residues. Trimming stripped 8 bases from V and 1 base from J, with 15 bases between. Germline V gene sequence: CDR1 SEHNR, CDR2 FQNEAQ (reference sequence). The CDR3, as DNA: TGTGCCAGCTCAACTGAAGTCCCATCTGGAAACACCATATATTTT. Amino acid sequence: CASSTEVPSGNTIYF.